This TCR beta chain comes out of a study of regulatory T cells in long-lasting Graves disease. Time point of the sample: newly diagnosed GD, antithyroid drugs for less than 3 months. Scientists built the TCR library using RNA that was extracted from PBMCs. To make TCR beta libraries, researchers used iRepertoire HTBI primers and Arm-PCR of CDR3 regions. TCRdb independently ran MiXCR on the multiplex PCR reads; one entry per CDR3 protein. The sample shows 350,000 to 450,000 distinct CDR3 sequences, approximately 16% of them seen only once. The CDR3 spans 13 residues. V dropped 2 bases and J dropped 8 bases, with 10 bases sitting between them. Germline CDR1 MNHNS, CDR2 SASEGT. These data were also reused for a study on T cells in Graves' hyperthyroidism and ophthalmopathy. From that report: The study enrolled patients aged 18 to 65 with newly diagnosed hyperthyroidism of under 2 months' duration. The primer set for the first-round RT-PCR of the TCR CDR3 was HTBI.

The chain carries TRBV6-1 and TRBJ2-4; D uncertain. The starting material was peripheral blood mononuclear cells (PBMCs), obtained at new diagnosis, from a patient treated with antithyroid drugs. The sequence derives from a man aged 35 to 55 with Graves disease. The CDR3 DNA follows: TGTGCCAGCAGTGAACTGGGCTGGGACATTCAGTACTTC. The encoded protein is CASSELGWDIQYF.